This T cell receptor (beta chain) came from a study of regulatory and conventional T cells in RAG deficiency. Findings of the study overall: Shorter CDR3s in all patient subsets; >85% Treg-Tconv overlap in Omenn. In Omenn syndrome, sorted "Tregs" may be peripherally activated cells.

This CDR3 comprises 15 residues. Germline loops: CDR1 SGHRS, CDR2 YFSETQ. J lost 3 bases, V lost 4 bases, and 8 bases had no gene match. Blood CD4+ CD25-high CD127-low regulatory T cells supplied the genomic DNA template. A word on this clone: The antigen is not known.

Profiled with immunoSEQ multiplex PCR; TCRdb holds only in-frame clones, not every one. The table has roughly 28,000 clones, 75% to 95% seen once. This sample also appeared in a second study, on regulatory T cells. That source reports: The PCR used 52 TRBV and 13 TRBJ primers. Skewed V and J usage and few unique V-J pairs marked patient repertoires, most in Tregs.

The clonotype comes from a human donor in good health. The chain employs TRBV5-1 and TRBJ2-3; 7 bases line up with TRBD2. The source material was Tregs sorted from blood. This chain's CDR3 is CASSPQAGTTDTQYF. The CDR3 coding sequence is TGCGCCAGCAGCCCTCAAGCGGGGACTACAGATACGCAGTATTTT.